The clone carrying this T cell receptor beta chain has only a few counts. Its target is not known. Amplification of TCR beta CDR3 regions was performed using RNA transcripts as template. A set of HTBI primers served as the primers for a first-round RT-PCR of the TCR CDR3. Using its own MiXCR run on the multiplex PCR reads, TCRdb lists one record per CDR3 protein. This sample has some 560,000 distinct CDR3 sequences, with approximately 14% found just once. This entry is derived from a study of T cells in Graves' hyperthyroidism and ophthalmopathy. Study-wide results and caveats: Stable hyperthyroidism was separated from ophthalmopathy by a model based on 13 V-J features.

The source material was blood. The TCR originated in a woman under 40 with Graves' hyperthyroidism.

The CDR3 DNA follows: TGTGCCAGCAGTTTTCGTGTTAGCGGAGTCCCACCTTTTGGGACAGATACGCAGTATTTT. Amino acid sequence: CASSFRVSGVPPFGTDTQYF. This sequence joins TRBV27 and TRBJ2-3; the D gene is possibly TRBD2 (6 bases). The CDR3 length is 20 residues. Germline V gives CDR1 MNHEY, CDR2 SMNVEV (reference sequence). V was clipped by 3 bases and J by 3 bases, with 28 bases between them.